Below, 2 T cell receptor beta chains from the same sample are listed, as sequenced in a study of T cell responses to AZD1222 COVID-19 vaccine. Clones were read by immunoSEQ multiplex PCR, and TCRdb kept only the in-frame ones, dropping some. This table holds about 130,000 clones, more than 85% found once. The sample in question was peripheral blood, obtained on day 0 of AZD1222 vaccination. The receptors derive from an adult in good health.

The chain links TRBV6-5 to TRBJ2-7, with TRBD2 identical over 10 bases. V lost 2 bases and J lost 4; bases outside the gene matches: 8. The CDR3 is 16 amino acids. Looked up from germline, CDR1 is MNHEY and CDR2 is SVGAGI. CDR3 residues: CASSYEASGRGYEQYF. CDR3 DNA sequence: TGTGCCAGCAGTTACGAGGCTAGCGGGAGAGGGTACGAGCAGTACTTC.

This chain links TRBV2 with TRBJ1-6, with no clear D. The V gene's germline CDR1 is SNHLY and CDR2 FYNNEI. The V end was cut by 7 bases, the J end by 1 base, with 5 bases between. This CDR3 spans 13 amino acids. The CDR3 sequence: CASTRSYNSPLHF. Here the CDR3 DNA reads TGTGCCAGCACCAGATCCTATAATTCACCCCTCCACTTT.